Listed below are T cell receptor beta chains from one sample, sequenced in a study of blood T cell repertoires in COVID-19. Sequenced by immunoSEQ multiplex PCR; TCRdb stores in-frame clones only, minus some. The profile shows tens of thousands of clones, 81% of them singletons. The sequencing input was peripheral blood. These receptors originate from a human donor in a cohort sampled during active COVID-19. Both conserved end residues are part of each CDR3. Each record gives: D gene, V gene, J gene, clone size, CDR3 protein, CDR3 DNA. D genes are given only for firm matches. Clone size appears in some rows only: once, few, many, or a class for an expanded clone.

d_call: TRBD1
v_call: TRBV12-3/TRBV12-4
j_call: TRBJ2-1
clone_size: NA
cdr3_aa: CASSLQTGIEQFF
cdr3_nt: TGTGCCAGCAGTTTACAGACAGGGATTGAGCAGTTCTTC

d_call: NA
v_call: TRBV4-1
j_call: TRBJ1-2
clone_size: NA
cdr3_aa: CASSQAHRDNNYGYTF
cdr3_nt: TGCGCCAGCAGCCAAGCGCACAGAGATAATAACTATGGCTACACCTTC

d_call: NA
v_call: TRBV11-3
j_call: TRBJ2-3
clone_size: NA
cdr3_aa: CASSGGHLNTQYF
cdr3_nt: TGTGCCAGCAGCGGGGGACACCTAAATACGCAGTATTTT

d_call: TRBD1
v_call: TRBV29-1
j_call: TRBJ2-7
clone_size: NA
cdr3_aa: CSVGQGFYEQYF
cdr3_nt: TGCAGCGTTGGACAGGGTTTCTACGAGCAGTACTTC

d_call: TRBD1
v_call: TRBV19
j_call: TRBJ1-5
clone_size: NA
cdr3_aa: CASSPTDRVNQPQHF
cdr3_nt: TGTGCCAGTAGTCCCACGGACAGGGTCAATCAGCCCCAGCATTTT

d_call: NA
v_call: TRBV21-1
j_call: TRBJ2-4
clone_size: NA
cdr3_aa: CASSKPHEAGHLAKNIQYF
cdr3_nt: TGTGCCAGCAGCAAACCCCACGAGGCCGGCCATCTAGCCAAAAACATTCAGTACTTC

d_call: NA
v_call: TRBV29-1
j_call: TRBJ1-1
clone_size: NA
cdr3_aa: CSVEGATDWAFF
cdr3_nt: TGCAGCGTTGAAGGAGCGACAGATTGGGCTTTCTTT

d_call: TRBD2
v_call: TRBV7-9
j_call: TRBJ2-7
clone_size: NA
cdr3_aa: CASTGLDFQQYF
cdr3_nt: TGTGCCAGCACCGGACTAGACTTCCAGCAGTACTTC

d_call: NA
v_call: TRBV12-3/TRBV12-4
j_call: TRBJ2-5
clone_size: NA
cdr3_aa: CASTIQGTQYF
cdr3_nt: TGTGCCAGCACGATTCAGGGGACCCAGTACTTC

d_call: NA
v_call: TRBV7-8
j_call: TRBJ1-3
clone_size: NA
cdr3_aa: CASSLGSAGTGNTIYF
cdr3_nt: TGTGCCAGCAGCTTAGGGTCGGCAGGGACTGGAAACACCATATATTTT

d_call: NA
v_call: TRBV19
j_call: TRBJ2-3
clone_size: NA
cdr3_aa: CASSPGGGRAGETDTQYF
cdr3_nt: TGTGCCAGTTCCCCAGGCGGGGGACGGGCAGGGGAGACAGATACGCAGTATTTT

d_call: NA
v_call: TRBV21-1
j_call: TRBJ1-4
clone_size: NA
cdr3_aa: CASSNYRSEKLFF
cdr3_nt: TGTGCCAGCAGTAACTACAGGAGTGAAAAACTGTTTTTT

d_call: NA
v_call: TRBV7-2
j_call: TRBJ1-1
clone_size: NA
cdr3_aa: CASSPVSTAVNTEAFF
cdr3_nt: TGTGCCAGCAGCCCTGTTTCGACAGCCGTAAACACTGAAGCTTTCTTT

d_call: TRBD1
v_call: TRBV30
j_call: TRBJ1-3
clone_size: NA
cdr3_aa: CAWSFGTGSGNTIYF
cdr3_nt: TGTGCCTGGAGTTTCGGGACAGGGTCAGGAAACACCATATATTTT

d_call: NA
v_call: TRBV4-3
j_call: TRBJ2-1
clone_size: NA
cdr3_aa: CASSQDPQEIYNEQFF
cdr3_nt: TGCGCCAGCAGCCAAGATCCACAGGAGATCTACAATGAGCAGTTCTTC

d_call: NA
v_call: TRBV7-9
j_call: TRBJ1-2
clone_size: NA
cdr3_aa: CASSLAGGNYGYTF
cdr3_nt: TGTGCCAGCAGCTTAGCGGGGGGTAACTATGGCTACACCTTC

d_call: NA
v_call: TRBV28
j_call: TRBJ1-1
clone_size: NA
cdr3_aa: CASSLPTGTYEAFF
cdr3_nt: TGTGCCAGCAGTTTACCCACAGGGACCTATGAAGCTTTCTTT

d_call: TRBD2
v_call: TRBV18
j_call: TRBJ2-7
clone_size: once
cdr3_aa: CASSGASGVTYEQYF
cdr3_nt: TGTGCCAGCTCAGGGGCTAGCGGGGTAACCTACGAGCAGTACTTC

d_call: NA
v_call: TRBV15
j_call: TRBJ2-7
clone_size: NA
cdr3_aa: CATSRDQGSYEQYF
cdr3_nt: TGTGCCACCAGCAGAGATCAGGGCTCCTACGAGCAGTACTTC

d_call: TRBD1
v_call: TRBV6-5
j_call: TRBJ1-1
clone_size: large
cdr3_aa: CASWVQGAAEAFF
cdr3_nt: TGTGCCAGCTGGGTACAGGGGGCGGCTGAAGCTTTCTTT

d_call: NA
v_call: TRBV18
j_call: TRBJ1-4
clone_size: NA
cdr3_aa: CASSAQVDEKLFF
cdr3_nt: TGTGCCAGCTCAGCCCAGGTTGATGAAAAACTGTTTTTT

d_call: TRBD1
v_call: TRBV7-9
j_call: TRBJ2-7
clone_size: many
cdr3_aa: CASSLGTGAGEQYF
cdr3_nt: TGTGCCAGCAGCTTAGGGACAGGGGCTGGCGAGCAGTACTTC

d_call: TRBD2
v_call: TRBV19
j_call: TRBJ2-1
clone_size: NA
cdr3_aa: CASAGDSYNEQFF
cdr3_nt: TGTGCCAGTGCGGGAGATTCGTACAATGAGCAGTTCTTC

d_call: NA
v_call: TRBV4-3
j_call: TRBJ2-1
clone_size: few
cdr3_aa: CASSQEHGSLSSYNEQFF
cdr3_nt: TGCGCCAGCAGCCAAGAGCATGGTAGCTTGAGCTCCTACAATGAGCAGTTCTTC

d_call: NA
v_call: TRBV30
j_call: TRBJ1-1
clone_size: NA
cdr3_aa: CAWTVGAGGREAFF
cdr3_nt: TGTGCCTGGACCGTAGGGGCGGGGGGGAGAGAAGCTTTCTTT

d_call: NA
v_call: TRBV5-6
j_call: TRBJ2-3
clone_size: NA
cdr3_aa: CASSLGAAGITDTQYF
cdr3_nt: TGTGCCAGCAGCTTGGGGGCTGCGGGGATCACAGATACGCAGTATTTT

d_call: NA
v_call: TRBV25-1
j_call: TRBJ2-3
clone_size: NA
cdr3_aa: CASSDWVKGVGTDTQYF
cdr3_nt: TGTGCCAGCAGTGACTGGGTTAAGGGGGTCGGCACAGATACGCAGTATTTT

d_call: NA
v_call: TRBV7-9
j_call: TRBJ2-2
clone_size: NA
cdr3_aa: CASSLDGSTTGELFF
cdr3_nt: TGTGCCAGCAGCTTAGACGGTTCAACCACCGGGGAGCTGTTTTTT

d_call: TRBD1
v_call: TRBV19
j_call: TRBJ2-3
clone_size: NA
cdr3_aa: CASSARWGGQGADTQYF
cdr3_nt: TGTGCCAGTAGTGCTCGATGGGGGGGACAGGGAGCAGATACGCAGTATTTT

d_call: TRBD1
v_call: TRBV6-5
j_call: TRBJ1-5
clone_size: NA
cdr3_aa: CASHPTGLAEPQHF
cdr3_nt: TGTGCCAGCCACCCGACAGGGCTTGCGGAGCCCCAGCATTTT

d_call: NA
v_call: TRBV4-1
j_call: TRBJ2-3
clone_size: NA
cdr3_aa: CASSQGSWELSTDTQYF
cdr3_nt: TGCGCCAGCAGCCAAGGGTCCTGGGAGTTAAGCACAGATACGCAGTATTTT

d_call: TRBD2
v_call: TRBV19
j_call: TRBJ2-1
clone_size: NA
cdr3_aa: CASSIGTRGLNEQFF
cdr3_nt: TGTGCCAGTAGTATAGGGACTAGGGGCTTAAATGAGCAGTTCTTC

d_call: NA
v_call: TRBV3-1/TRBV3-2
j_call: TRBJ1-2
clone_size: NA
cdr3_aa: CASSQDARGTFGGYTF
cdr3_nt: TGTGCCAGCAGCCAAGACGCTAGGGGGACATTTGGTGGCTACACCTTC

d_call: TRBD2
v_call: TRBV24-1
j_call: TRBJ2-1
clone_size: once
cdr3_aa: CATSDRGAGFRWGLAGDRDNEQFF
cdr3_nt: TGTGCCACCAGTGATAGGGGTGCAGGGTTCCGTTGGGGACTAGCGGGAGATCGCGACAATGAGCAGTTCTTC

d_call: TRBD1
v_call: TRBV29-1
j_call: TRBJ2-2
clone_size: NA
cdr3_aa: CSALGDRQTSGELFF
cdr3_nt: TGCAGCGCCCTAGGGGACAGACAGACATCCGGGGAGCTGTTTTTT

d_call: NA
v_call: TRBV28
j_call: TRBJ2-7
clone_size: NA
cdr3_aa: CASSLGPGNEQYF
cdr3_nt: TGTGCCAGCAGTTTAGGGCCGGGGAACGAGCAGTACTTC

d_call: TRBD2
v_call: TRBV19
j_call: TRBJ2-2
clone_size: NA
cdr3_aa: CASNPGLAGGTGELFF
cdr3_nt: TGTGCCAGTAACCCCGGACTAGCGGGAGGAACCGGGGAGCTGTTTTTT

d_call: NA
v_call: TRBV19
j_call: TRBJ2-3
clone_size: NA
cdr3_aa: CASSTRDATDTQYF
cdr3_nt: TGTGCCAGTAGTACTCGGGATGCCACAGATACGCAGTATTTT

d_call: TRBD2
v_call: TRBV28
j_call: TRBJ2-1
clone_size: once
cdr3_aa: CASRRTSGDEQFF
cdr3_nt: TGTGCCAGCCGAAGGACTAGCGGGGATGAGCAGTTCTTC

d_call: NA
v_call: TRBV3-1/TRBV3-2
j_call: TRBJ2-1
clone_size: NA
cdr3_aa: CASSLSSYNEQFF
cdr3_nt: TGTGCCAGCAGCCTTAGCTCCTACAATGAGCAGTTCTTC

d_call: TRBD2
v_call: TRBV18
j_call: TRBJ2-7
clone_size: NA
cdr3_aa: CASSPPGLAGAEQYF
cdr3_nt: TGTGCCAGCTCACCACCGGGACTAGCGGGAGCCGAGCAGTACTTC

d_call: NA
v_call: TRBV9
j_call: TRBJ2-2
clone_size: few
cdr3_aa: CASSVGGLTGELFF
cdr3_nt: TGTGCCAGCAGCGTGGGAGGCCTCACCGGGGAGCTGTTTTTT

d_call: TRBD1
v_call: TRBV18
j_call: TRBJ2-7
clone_size: once
cdr3_aa: CASSPATYRGQYEQYF
cdr3_nt: TGTGCCAGCTCACCAGCCACCTACAGGGGGCAGTACGAGCAGTACTTC

d_call: NA
v_call: TRBV7-2
j_call: TRBJ1-4
clone_size: NA
cdr3_aa: CASRSSPGHPNEKLFF
cdr3_nt: TGTGCCAGCAGATCATCCCCGGGACACCCTAATGAAAAACTGTTTTTT

d_call: TRBD2
v_call: TRBV7-2
j_call: TRBJ2-1
clone_size: NA
cdr3_aa: CASSKPGGGYNEQFF
cdr3_nt: TGTGCCAGCAGCAAACCGGGAGGGGGGTACAATGAGCAGTTCTTC

d_call: NA
v_call: TRBV28
j_call: TRBJ1-6
clone_size: NA
cdr3_aa: CASSRRVDGSPLHF
cdr3_nt: TGTGCCAGCAGTCGCAGGGTTGACGGTTCACCCCTCCACTTT

d_call: NA
v_call: TRBV27
j_call: TRBJ2-3
clone_size: once
cdr3_aa: CASSASTVSRTDTQYF
cdr3_nt: TGTGCCAGTTCGGCTAGCACTGTGAGTCGGACAGATACGCAGTATTTT